Listed below are T cell receptor beta chains from one sample, sequenced in a study of spatial heterogeneity in lung cancer. One entry per CDR3 protein, called by TCRdb with MiXCR from the 5' RACE reads. Here the sample spans about 94,000 distinct CDR3 sequences, around 19% being singletons. The specimen comprised PBMCs, sampled at follow-up. The receptors originated from a male donor with early-stage non-small cell lung cancer. CDR3s include the opening cysteine and the closing phenylalanine or tryptophan. The D gene is left open where the match is weak. The size of a clone is reported for some rows only, either as once, few or many, or as a class for expanded clones.

v_gene: TRBV6-5; d_gene: NA; j_gene: TRBJ2-1; abundance: NA; CDR3nt: TGTGCCAGCAGTTACACTCACTATGAGCAGTTCTTC; CDR3aa: CASSYTHYEQFF
v_gene: TRBV7-2; d_gene: NA; j_gene: TRBJ2-4; abundance: NA; CDR3nt: TGTGCCAGCAGCTCGCTCGGGACAGCCAAAAACATTCAGTACTTC; CDR3aa: CASSSLGTAKNIQYF
v_gene: TRBV5-1; d_gene: NA; j_gene: TRBJ2-5; abundance: many; CDR3nt: TGCGCCAGCAGCTTGGTGGCAGGGGAAGAAGAGACCCAGTACTTC; CDR3aa: CASSLVAGEEETQYF
v_gene: TRBV5-6; d_gene: NA; j_gene: TRBJ1-2; abundance: few; CDR3nt: TGTGCCAGCAGCTTGTTGGACGGAAACTATGGCTACACCTTC; CDR3aa: CASSLLDGNYGYTF
v_gene: TRBV20-1; d_gene: NA; j_gene: TRBJ2-5; abundance: NA; CDR3nt: TGCAGTGCTTCCGCAGAAGGGGAGAGGGAGACCCAGTACTTC; CDR3aa: CSASAEGERETQYF
v_gene: TRBV6-1; d_gene: TRBD2; j_gene: TRBJ2-3; abundance: NA; CDR3nt: TGTGCCAGCAGTGTCGCAAGCGGGAGCGATACGCAGTATTTT; CDR3aa: CASSVASGSDTQYF
v_gene: TRBV30; d_gene: NA; j_gene: TRBJ2-7; abundance: NA; CDR3nt: TGTGCCTGGAGTTACGCTGGGCCTTCCTACGAGCAGTACTTC; CDR3aa: CAWSYAGPSYEQYF
v_gene: TRBV19; d_gene: TRBD1; j_gene: TRBJ1-5; abundance: few; CDR3nt: TGTGCCAGTAGTACACGGCCGGGACAGGAGTCTCTATATAGCAATCAGCCCCAGCATTTT; CDR3aa: CASSTRPGQESLYSNQPQHF
v_gene: TRBV20-1; d_gene: TRBD2; j_gene: TRBJ2-5; abundance: NA; CDR3nt: TGCAGTGCTCCCGGGAGGGGGTTTCAAGAGACCCAGTACTTC; CDR3aa: CSAPGRGFQETQYF
v_gene: TRBV5-1; d_gene: NA; j_gene: TRBJ1-1; abundance: many; CDR3nt: TGCGCCAGCAGCTTGGACGCCCAGGATAGAGCTTTCTTT; CDR3aa: CASSLDAQDRAFF
v_gene: TRBV15; d_gene: TRBD2; j_gene: TRBJ2-3; abundance: NA; CDR3nt: TGTGCCACCAGCTACAGACTAGCGGGAGTTTCAGATACGCAGTATTTT; CDR3aa: CATSYRLAGVSDTQYF
v_gene: TRBV5-1; d_gene: TRBD1; j_gene: TRBJ2-2; abundance: NA; CDR3nt: TGCGCCAGCAGCTTGGCCGGGACAGGGCGCACCGGGGAGCTGTTTTTT; CDR3aa: CASSLAGTGRTGELFF
v_gene: TRBV7-6; d_gene: NA; j_gene: TRBJ1-1; abundance: NA; CDR3nt: TGTGCCAGCAGCCCTATTGGGGCGAACACTGAAGCTTTCTTT; CDR3aa: CASSPIGANTEAFF
v_gene: TRBV18; d_gene: NA; j_gene: TRBJ2-2; abundance: many; CDR3nt: TGTGCCAGCTCAACGAAGAACGAAAACACCGGGGAGCTGTTTTTT; CDR3aa: CASSTKNENTGELFF
v_gene: TRBV29-1; d_gene: NA; j_gene: TRBJ2-3; abundance: few; CDR3nt: TGCAGCGTTGAAAAAGGTCCTCAGACGCAGTATTTT; CDR3aa: CSVEKGPQTQYF
v_gene: TRBV12-3/TRBV12-4; d_gene: TRBD2; j_gene: TRBJ2-1; abundance: few; CDR3nt: TGTGCCAGCACCCCCCGGACTAGCGGGAGCAATGAGCAGTTCTTC; CDR3aa: CASTPRTSGSNEQFF
v_gene: TRBV7-2; d_gene: TRBD1; j_gene: TRBJ2-2; abundance: few; CDR3nt: TGTGCCAGCAGCCACAGGGGGCCCGCCGGGGAGCTGTTTTTT; CDR3aa: CASSHRGPAGELFF
v_gene: TRBV20-1; d_gene: TRBD2; j_gene: TRBJ2-3; abundance: NA; CDR3nt: TGCAGTGCTAGAGATACTAGCGGGAGAAGAGGTACAGATACGCAGTATTTT; CDR3aa: CSARDTSGRRGTDTQYF
v_gene: TRBV20-1; d_gene: NA; j_gene: TRBJ2-1; abundance: NA; CDR3nt: TGCAGTGCTTCCCCCCCAGCTTCGAGGAAGGATGAGCAGTTCTTC; CDR3aa: CSASPPASRKDEQFF
v_gene: TRBV9; d_gene: NA; j_gene: TRBJ2-3; abundance: few; CDR3nt: TGTGCCAGCAGCGCAACAGGGAGCACAGATACGCAGTATTTT; CDR3aa: CASSATGSTDTQYF
v_gene: TRBV5-1; d_gene: TRBD2; j_gene: TRBJ2-5; abundance: NA; CDR3nt: TGCGCCAGCAGCTTGGCCTTATCAGCGGGGAACCAAGAGACCCAGTACTTC; CDR3aa: CASSLALSAGNQETQYF
v_gene: TRBV29-1; d_gene: TRBD1; j_gene: TRBJ1-1; abundance: NA; CDR3nt: TGCAGCGTACGGGGACAGCCTAACACTGAAGCTTTCTTT; CDR3aa: CSVRGQPNTEAFF
v_gene: TRBV19; d_gene: TRBD2; j_gene: TRBJ2-5; abundance: NA; CDR3nt: TGTGCCAGTAGTACGGGACTAGCGGGAGGGCGAGAGACCCAGTACTTC; CDR3aa: CASSTGLAGGRETQYF
v_gene: TRBV5-1; d_gene: NA; j_gene: TRBJ1-1; abundance: few; CDR3nt: TGCGCCAGCAGCCGAAGCGGGGGGGCGAACACTGAAGCTTTCTTT; CDR3aa: CASSRSGGANTEAFF
v_gene: TRBV7-2; d_gene: TRBD2; j_gene: TRBJ2-3; abundance: NA; CDR3nt: TGTGCCAGCAGCCGCCGGACTAGCGGGGGGCAAGATACGCAGTATTTT; CDR3aa: CASSRRTSGGQDTQYF
v_gene: TRBV1; d_gene: NA; j_gene: TRBJ2-4; abundance: NA; CDR3nt: TGCACCAGCAGCCAAGCCCCCATGAAGGGGAGTCCCAAAAACATTCAGTACTTC; CDR3aa: CTSSQAPMKGSPKNIQYF
v_gene: TRBV2; d_gene: NA; j_gene: TRBJ1-5; abundance: few; CDR3nt: TGTGCCAGCAGTGTAGAAGGGCGTCAGCCCCAGCATTTT; CDR3aa: CASSVEGRQPQHF
v_gene: TRBV3-1; d_gene: TRBD2; j_gene: TRBJ2-1; abundance: few; CDR3nt: TGTGCCAGCAGCCGAAAACTAGCGACCGCCTACAATGAGCAGTTCTTC; CDR3aa: CASSRKLATAYNEQFF
v_gene: TRBV12-3/TRBV12-4; d_gene: NA; j_gene: TRBJ2-3; abundance: NA; CDR3nt: TGTGCCAGCAGTTCATATAGCCCAGATACGCAGTATTTT; CDR3aa: CASSSYSPDTQYF
v_gene: TRBV3-1; d_gene: NA; j_gene: TRBJ2-5; abundance: NA; CDR3nt: TGTGCCAGCAGCCAAGGGGACCACCCTCAAGAGACCCAGTACTTC; CDR3aa: CASSQGDHPQETQYF